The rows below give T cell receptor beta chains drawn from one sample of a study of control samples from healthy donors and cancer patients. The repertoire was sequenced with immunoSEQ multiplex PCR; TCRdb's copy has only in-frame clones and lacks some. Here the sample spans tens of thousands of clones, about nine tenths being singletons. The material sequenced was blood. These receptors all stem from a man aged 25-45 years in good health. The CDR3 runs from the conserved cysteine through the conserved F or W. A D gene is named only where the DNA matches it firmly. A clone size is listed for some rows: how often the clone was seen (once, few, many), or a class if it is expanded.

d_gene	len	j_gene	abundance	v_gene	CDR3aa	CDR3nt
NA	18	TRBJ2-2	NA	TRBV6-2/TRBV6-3	CASSYLYNRDFVVGELFF	TGTGCCAGCAGTTACCTATATAACCGGGACTTCGTCGTCGGGGAGCTGTTTTTT
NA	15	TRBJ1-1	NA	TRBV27	CASSPGGKGLTEAFF	TGTGCCAGCTCCCCCGGGGGAAAGGGCCTCACTGAAGCTTTCTTT
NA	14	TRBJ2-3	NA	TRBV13	CASSLGLLTDTQYF	TGTGCCAGCAGCTTAGGACTGCTCACAGATACGCAGTATTTT
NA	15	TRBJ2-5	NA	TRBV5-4	CASSLQTVGIGTQYF	TGTGCCAGCAGCTTGCAGACAGTCGGAATTGGGACCCAGTACTTC
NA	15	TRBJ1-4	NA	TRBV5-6	CASSLEGELSEKLFF	TGTGCCAGCAGCTTGGAGGGGGAGTTGAGTGAAAAACTGTTTTTT
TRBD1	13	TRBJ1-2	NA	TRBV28	CASREGTAYGYTF	TGTGCCAGCAGAGAAGGGACAGCCTATGGCTACACCTTC
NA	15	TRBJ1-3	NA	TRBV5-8	CASSLGSLLGNTIYF	TGTGCCAGCAGCTTGGGATCTCTACTTGGAAACACCATATATTTT
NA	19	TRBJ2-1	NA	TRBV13	CASSLSHKGATSSYNEQFF	TGTGCCAGCAGCTTATCGCACAAGGGCGCTACCAGCTCCTACAATGAGCAGTTCTTC
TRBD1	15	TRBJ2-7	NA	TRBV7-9	CASSFGTGPDASKSF	TGTGCCAGCAGCTTCGGGACAGGGCCAGACGCTTCGAAATCATTC
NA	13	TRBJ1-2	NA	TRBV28	CASGSYIGYGYTF	TGTGCCAGCGGCTCTTACATCGGATATGGCTACACCTTC
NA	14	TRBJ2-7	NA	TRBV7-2	CASSLEVSVYEQYF	TGTGCCAGCAGCTTAGAAGTAAGTGTCTACGAGCAGTACTTC
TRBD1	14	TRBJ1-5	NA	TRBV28	CASRGQGGNQPQHF	TGTGCCAGCAGGGGACAGGGAGGCAATCAGCCCCAGCATTTT
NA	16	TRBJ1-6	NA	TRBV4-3	CASSQEYISYNSPLHF	TGCGCCAGCAGCCAAGAATACATCTCCTATAATTCACCCCTCCACTTT
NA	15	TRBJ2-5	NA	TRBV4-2	CASSQDQAESETQYF	TGTGCCAGCAGCCAAGATCAGGCTGAGTCAGAGACCCAGTACTTC
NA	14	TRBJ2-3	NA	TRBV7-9	CASSPDWGTDTQYF	TGTGCCAGCAGCCCCGATTGGGGGACAGATACGCAGTATTTT
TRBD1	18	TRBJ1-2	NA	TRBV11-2	CASSLRSPDRRGFYGYTF	TGTGCCAGCAGCTTAAGATCTCCGGACAGGCGAGGATTTTATGGCTACACCTTC
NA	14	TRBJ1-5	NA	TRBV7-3	CASSPPVTDQPQHF	TGTGCCAGCAGCCCCCCGGTAACGGATCAGCCCCAGCATTTT
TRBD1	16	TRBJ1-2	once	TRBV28	CASSDTPGQGPRGYTF	TGTGCCAGCAGCGACACTCCGGGACAGGGCCCTCGTGGCTACACCTTC
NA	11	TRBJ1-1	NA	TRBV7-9	CASSVSTEAFF	TGTGCCAGCAGTGTAAGCACTGAAGCTTTCTTT
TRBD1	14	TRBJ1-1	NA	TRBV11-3	CASSSGQGDTEAFF	TGTGCCAGCAGCTCTGGACAGGGCGACACTGAAGCTTTCTTT
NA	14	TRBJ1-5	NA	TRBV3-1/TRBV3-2	CASSQVRGNQPQHF	TGTGCCAGCAGCCAAGTCAGGGGCAATCAGCCCCAGCATTTT
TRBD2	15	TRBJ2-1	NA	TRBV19	CASSDGWEGLNEQFF	TGTGCCAGTAGTGATGGATGGGAGGGCCTGAATGAGCAGTTCTTC
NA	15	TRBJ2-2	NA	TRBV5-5	CASSSTGRVTGELFF	TGTGCCAGCAGCTCAACGGGACGGGTCACCGGGGAGCTGTTTTTT
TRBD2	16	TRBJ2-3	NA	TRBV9	CASGATTSGITDTQYF	TGTGCCAGCGGGGCTACTACTAGCGGGATAACAGATACGCAGTATTTT
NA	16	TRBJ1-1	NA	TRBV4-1	CASSQEFQGRDTEAFF	TGCGCCAGCAGCCAAGAATTTCAGGGGAGAGACACTGAAGCTTTCTTT
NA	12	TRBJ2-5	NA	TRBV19	CASSGSRETQYF	TGTGCCAGTAGCGGTTCGCGGGAGACCCAGTACTTC
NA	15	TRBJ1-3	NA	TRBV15	CATSTSGRGGNTIYF	TGTGCCACCAGCACCTCAGGCAGGGGTGGAAACACCATATATTTT
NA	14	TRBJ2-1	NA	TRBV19	CASSIDGGYNEQFF	TGTGCCAGTAGTATAGATGGAGGATACAATGAGCAGTTCTTC
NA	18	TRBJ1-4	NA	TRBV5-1	CASSVGQLQLRGNEKLFF	TGCGCCAGCAGCGTTGGACAGCTGCAACTAAGGGGGAATGAAAAACTGTTTTTT
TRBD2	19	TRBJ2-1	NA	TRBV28	CASSPGGLAGGNAYNEQFF	TGTGCCAGCAGCCCCGGGGGACTAGCGGGAGGGAACGCCTACAATGAGCAGTTCTTC
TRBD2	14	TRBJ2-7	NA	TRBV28	CASERGGLSYEQYF	TGTGCCAGCGAGCGGGGGGGATTATCCTACGAGCAGTACTTC
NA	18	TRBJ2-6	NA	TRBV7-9	CASSLMHRYSSGANVLTF	TGTGCCAGCAGCTTAATGCACAGATATAGCTCTGGGGCCAACGTCCTGACTTTC
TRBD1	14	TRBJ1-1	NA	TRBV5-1	CASTYRTGTTEAFF	TGCGCCAGCACCTACAGGACAGGGACCACTGAAGCTTTCTTT
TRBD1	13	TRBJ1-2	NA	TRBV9	CASSGRGDYGYTF	TGTGCCAGCAGCGGCAGGGGGGACTATGGCTACACCTTC
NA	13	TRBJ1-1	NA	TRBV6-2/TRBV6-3	CASSYSANTEAFF	TGTGCCAGCAGTTACTCGGCTAACACTGAAGCTTTCTTT
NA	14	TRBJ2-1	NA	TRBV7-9	CASSPRDPYNEQFF	TGTGCCAGCAGCCCGCGGGACCCCTACAATGAGCAGTTCTTC
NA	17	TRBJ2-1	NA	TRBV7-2	CASSFPVDGSSYNEQFF	TGTGCCAGCAGCTTTCCGGTCGACGGGAGCTCCTACAATGAGCAGTTCTTC